This T cell receptor (beta chain) was captured in a study of blood T cell repertoires in COVID-19. Using immunoSEQ multiplex PCR, the repertoire was profiled, and TCRdb retains in-frame clones only, with some absent. Of 200,000 to 250,000 clones in the sample, around 91% were seen once. Deletions cut 2 bases from V and 9 bases from J, with 13 bases between. Germline lookup yields CDR1 LGHDT and CDR2 YNNKEL (reference sequence). This CDR3 has 13 amino acids. Sample: PBMCs or T cells enriched from blood (not recorded which). The chain employs TRBV3-1 (or the pseudogene TRBV3-2) and TRBJ1-2, with D possibly TRBD1 on 5 matching bases. The source of this sequence is a man aged 30-40 years who had been exposed to COVID-19. The CDR3 loop reads CASSQQGWGCYTF. The CDR3 nucleotides are TGTGCCAGCAGCCAACAGGGATGGGGATGCTACACCTTC.